This entry lists 4 T cell receptor beta chains sequenced from one sample in a study of tissue T cells after allogeneic stem cell transplantation. Documented time point: mouse harvest day 7 after allogeneic transplant. The graft held 10^6 splenic CD5+ T cells and 10^7 T-cell-depleted bone marrow cells. Assay used: immunoSEQ multiplex PCR; TCRdb lists only in-frame clones, some missing. Of 8,900 or so clones in the sample, nearly 45% were seen once. The sequenced material came from skin. Every receptor here comes from a female BALB/c mouse given C57BL/6 T cells with graft-versus-host disease after an allogeneic hematopoietic cell transplant.

Note on this clone: The gene symbols are mouse symbols. The read terminates 1 residue ahead of where the CDR3 ends, so the germline J gene completes it. The chain carries TRBV29 and TRBJ1-1, with a weak D call TRBD1 (6 bases). The germline CDR1 and CDR2 sequences are MSHET and SYDVDS. CDR3 length: 12 amino acids. V gave up 3 bases and J gave up 8 bases, with 10 bases separating them. The chain's CDR3 is CASSFGGGEVFF. The CDR3 bases that were read are TGTGCTAGCAGTTTCGGGGGCGGGGAAGTCTTC.

Comment on this clone: Gene names are the mouse ones. Coverage ceases 1 residue before the CDR3 finishes, and the germline J gene fills in the end. This chain uses TRBV1 with TRBJ2-1; TRBD2 aligns across 10 bases. Germline CDR1 is NSQYPW and CDR2 is LRSPGD (reference sequence). J gave up 2 bases and V 3 bases, and 1 base lay outside the gene matches. The CDR3 has 15 amino acids. Incomplete CDR3 DNA: TGCACCTGCAGTGCCGACTGGGGGGACTATGCTGAGCAGTTC. This encodes CTCSADWGDYAEQF. The whole CDR3 protein reads CTCSADWGDYAEQFF.

In this sample, this clone turned up a few times. Gene names follow the mouse nomenclature. The DNA ends 1 residue before the CDR3 does, and the rest of the CDR3 is filled in from the germline J gene. The gene calls are TRBV15 and TRBJ2-7; 8 bases agree with TRBD2. CDR1 SGHND and CDR2 FRSKSL come from the germline V gene. J was trimmed by 7 bases and V by 0 bases; bases with no gene match: 8. CDR3 length equals 15 residues. The sequenced part of the CDR3 DNA is TGTGCCAGCAGTTTAGCGCTTGGCTGGGGGGACGAACAGTAC. Translation: CASSLALGWGDEQY. The entire CDR3 reads CASSLALGWGDEQYF.

As concerns this clone: Any gene name here is a mouse gene name. The CDR3 goes on 1 residue after the read ends, and that part is filled in from the germline J gene. The rearrangement uses TRBV16 and TRBJ1-1, with D possibly matching TRBD1 (5 bases). Per the germline V gene, CDR1 is SGHSA and CDR2 is FRNQAP. CDR3 length equals 14 residues. V lost 1 base, J lost 0 bases, and 6 bases lay in between. CDR3 sequence: CASSLGGTNTEVFF. Incomplete CDR3 DNA: TGTGCAAGCAGCTTAGGGGGCACAAACACAGAAGTCTTC. Looking up the rest from reference TRBV16 and TRBJ1-1 gives the full variable domain: NAGVIQTPRHKVTGKGQEATLWCEPISGHSAVFWYRQTIVQGLEFLTYFRNQAPIDDSGMPKERFSAQMPNQSHSTLKIQSTQPQDSAVYLCASSLGGTNTEVFFGKGTRLTVV.